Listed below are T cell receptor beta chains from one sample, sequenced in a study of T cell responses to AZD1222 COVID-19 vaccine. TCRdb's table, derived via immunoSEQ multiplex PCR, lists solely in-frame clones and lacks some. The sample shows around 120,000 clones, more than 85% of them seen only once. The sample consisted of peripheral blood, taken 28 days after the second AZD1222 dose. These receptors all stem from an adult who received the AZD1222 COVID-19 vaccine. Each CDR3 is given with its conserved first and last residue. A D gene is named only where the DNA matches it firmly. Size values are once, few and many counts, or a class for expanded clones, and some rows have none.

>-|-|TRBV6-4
CACAENHLLGEQYF
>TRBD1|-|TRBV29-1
CSVVGQGYTEAFF
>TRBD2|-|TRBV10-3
CAISDAGLAGPHEQYF
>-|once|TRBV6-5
CASSLDRRAETQYF
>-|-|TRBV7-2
CASSLPGREQYF
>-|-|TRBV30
CAWSVGIAYEQYF
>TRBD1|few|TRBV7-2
CASSVHTGTGDQPQHF
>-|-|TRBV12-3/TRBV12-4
CASSRLTDTQYF
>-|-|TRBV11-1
CASSLSDSNSPLHF
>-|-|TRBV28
CASSLNRVPDTQYF
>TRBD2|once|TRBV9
CASKGRSGGEQDTQYF
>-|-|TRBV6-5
CATRVGQGAEAFF
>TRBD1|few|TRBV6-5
CASSPRGTGDSPLHF
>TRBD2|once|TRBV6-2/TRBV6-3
CASSYSASGVQETQYF
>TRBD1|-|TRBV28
CASSSYPGQGPNTEAFF
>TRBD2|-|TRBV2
CASSELAGYNEQFF
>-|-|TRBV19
CASSAYGEANYGYTF
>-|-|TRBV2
CASSVLTGPNEKLFF
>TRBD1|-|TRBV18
CASSPGTGGDTIYF
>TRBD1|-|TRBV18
CASSPQGANKNEQFF
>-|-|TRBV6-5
CASSYSLITKETQYF
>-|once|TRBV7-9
CASSPPGDNEQFF
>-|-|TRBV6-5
CASRRGANTGELFF
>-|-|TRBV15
CATSRPDRGQPQHF
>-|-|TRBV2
CASSDLKVPSGNTIYF
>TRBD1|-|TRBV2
CASSEGQGYSPLHF
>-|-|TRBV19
CASRSDSSYNEQFF
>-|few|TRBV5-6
CASSPGPGPPGELFF
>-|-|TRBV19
CASSIGPPGGTGLEPQHF
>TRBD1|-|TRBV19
CASSRTGGSYEQYF
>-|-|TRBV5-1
CASSVGPNTEAFF
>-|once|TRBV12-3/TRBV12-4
CASSFVPRAEAFF
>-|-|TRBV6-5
CASSGGLGSYNEQFF
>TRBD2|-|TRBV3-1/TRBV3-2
CASSQNGRATGELFF
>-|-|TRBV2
CASRGRGRAAHYNEQFF
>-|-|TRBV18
CASSPLTQGTPLSTDTQYF
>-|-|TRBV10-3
CAISESQLSGEQFF
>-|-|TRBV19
CASSMHRELDRNQPQHF
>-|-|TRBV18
CASSPGASVGNEQFF
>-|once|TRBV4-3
CASSHGRDTQYF
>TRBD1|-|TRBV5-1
CASRRTGGTEAFF
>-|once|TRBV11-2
CASSLTQSTEAFF
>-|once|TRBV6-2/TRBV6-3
CASSYSEPQPQHF
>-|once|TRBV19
CATLSAGYEQYF
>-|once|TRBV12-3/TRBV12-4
CASREGGVQEAFF